The subject of this entry is one TCR beta chain. Its antigen remains unknown. Amplification of TCR beta CDR3 regions used RNA as the template. The HTBI set primed first-round TCR CDR3 RT-PCR. One entry per CDR3 protein results from TCRdb running MiXCR on the multiplex PCR reads. The table records 500,000 to 750,000 distinct CDR3 sequences, 46% of them present only once. This sample stems from a study of T cells in Graves' hyperthyroidism and ophthalmopathy. General study results and limits: Researchers found most expanded thyroid clonotypes above 0.001 in blood as well. A model of 13 V-J pairs discriminated ophthalmopathy from stable hyperthyroidism.

Germline trimming cut 4 bases from V and 8 bases from J; bases unmatched to any gene: 6. The CDR3 is made up of 14 amino acids. In germline, CDR1 is ENHRY, CDR2 SYGVKD. The sequence derives from a woman aged 18-29 years with Graves' hyperthyroidism. The chain employs TRBV10-3 and TRBJ1-4, with 8 bases fitting TRBD1. The sample comprised peripheral blood or thyroid tissue (not recorded which). The CDR3, as DNA: TGTGCCATCAGTGGTCCGACAGGGGACGAAAAACTGTTTTTT. The encoded protein is CAISGPTGDEKLFF.